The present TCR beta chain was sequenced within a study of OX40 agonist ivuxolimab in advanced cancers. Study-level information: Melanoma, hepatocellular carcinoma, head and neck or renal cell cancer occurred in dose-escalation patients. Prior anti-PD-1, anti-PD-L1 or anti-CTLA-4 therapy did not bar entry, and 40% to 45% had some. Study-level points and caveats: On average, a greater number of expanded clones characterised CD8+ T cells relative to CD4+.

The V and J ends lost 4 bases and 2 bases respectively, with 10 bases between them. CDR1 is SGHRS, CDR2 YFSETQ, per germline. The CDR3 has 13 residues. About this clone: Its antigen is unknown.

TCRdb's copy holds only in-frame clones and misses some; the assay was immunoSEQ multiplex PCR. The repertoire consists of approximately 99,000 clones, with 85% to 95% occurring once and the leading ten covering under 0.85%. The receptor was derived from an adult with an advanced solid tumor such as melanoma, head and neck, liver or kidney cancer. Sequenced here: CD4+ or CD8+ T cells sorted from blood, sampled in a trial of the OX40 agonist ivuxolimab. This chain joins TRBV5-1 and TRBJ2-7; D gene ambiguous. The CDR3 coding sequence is TGCGCCAGCAGCCCGGACGCCCCCTACGAGCAGTACTTC. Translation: CASSPDAPYEQYF.